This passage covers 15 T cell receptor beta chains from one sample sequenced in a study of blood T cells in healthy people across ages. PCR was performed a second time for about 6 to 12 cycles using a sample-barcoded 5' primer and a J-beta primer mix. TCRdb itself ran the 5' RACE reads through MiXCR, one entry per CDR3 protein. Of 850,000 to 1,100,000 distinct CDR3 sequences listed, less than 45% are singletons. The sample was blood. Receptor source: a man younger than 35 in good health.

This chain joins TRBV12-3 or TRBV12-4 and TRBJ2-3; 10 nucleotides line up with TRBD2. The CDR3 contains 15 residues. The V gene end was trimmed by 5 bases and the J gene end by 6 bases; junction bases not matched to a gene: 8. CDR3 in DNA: TGTGCCAGCAGTCCCGGGACTAGCGTCCGGGATACGCAGTATTTT. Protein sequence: CASSPGTSVRDTQYF.

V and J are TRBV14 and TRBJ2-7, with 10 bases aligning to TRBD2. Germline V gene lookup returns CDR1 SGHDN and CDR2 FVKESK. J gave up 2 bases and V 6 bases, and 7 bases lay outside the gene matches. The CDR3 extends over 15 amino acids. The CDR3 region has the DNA TGTGCCAGCAGTTTTGGGACTAGCGCAGCCTACGAGCAGTACTTC. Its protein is CASSFGTSAAYEQYF.

CDR3 in amino acids: CASSLEGSPYNEQYF. The CDR3 DNA is TGTGCCAGCAGCCTGGAAGGGAGTCCCTACAATGAGCAGTACTTC. This chain uses TRBV9 with TRBJ2-1; tentative D call: TRBD2 (5 bases). The end of the DNA is better explained by TRBJ2-7, so the J call may be wrong. The CDR3 sequence is 15 residues long. CDR1 is SGDLS, CDR2 YYNGEE, per germline.

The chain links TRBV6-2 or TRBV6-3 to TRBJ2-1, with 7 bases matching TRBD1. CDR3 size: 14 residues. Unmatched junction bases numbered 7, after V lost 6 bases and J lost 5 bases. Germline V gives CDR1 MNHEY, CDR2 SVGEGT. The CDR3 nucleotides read TGTGCCAGCAGGCAACAGGGGCCCAACAATGAGCAGTTCTTC. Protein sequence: CASRQQGPNNEQFF.

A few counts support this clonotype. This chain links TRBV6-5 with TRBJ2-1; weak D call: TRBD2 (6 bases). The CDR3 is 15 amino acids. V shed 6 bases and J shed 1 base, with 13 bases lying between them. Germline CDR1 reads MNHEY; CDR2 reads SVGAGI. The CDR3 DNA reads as TGTGCCAGCAGACCCGACGGACTATCCTACAATGAGCAGTTCTTC. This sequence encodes CASRPDGLSYNEQFF.

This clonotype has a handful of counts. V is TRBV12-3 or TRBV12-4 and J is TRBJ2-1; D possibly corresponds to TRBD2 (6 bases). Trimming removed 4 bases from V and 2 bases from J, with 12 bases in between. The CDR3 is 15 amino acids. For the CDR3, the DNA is TGTGCCAGCAGTTCCGGGACTCCCGCCTACAATGAGCAGTTCTTC. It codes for CASSSGTPAYNEQFF.

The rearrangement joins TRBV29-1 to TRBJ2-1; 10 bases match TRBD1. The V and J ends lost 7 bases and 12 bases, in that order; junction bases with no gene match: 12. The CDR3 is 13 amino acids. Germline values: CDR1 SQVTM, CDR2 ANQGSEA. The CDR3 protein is CSAGDRGEGGQFF. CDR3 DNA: TGCAGCGCTGGGGACAGGGGTGAGGGTGGGCAGTTCTTC.

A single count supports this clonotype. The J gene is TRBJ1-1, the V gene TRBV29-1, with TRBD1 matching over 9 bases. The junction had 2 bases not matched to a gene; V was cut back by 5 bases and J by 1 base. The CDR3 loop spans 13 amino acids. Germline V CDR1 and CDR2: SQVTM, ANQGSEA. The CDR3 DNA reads TGCAGCGTTTTGACAGGGGGGAACACTGAAGCTTTCTTT. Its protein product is CSVLTGGNTEAFF.

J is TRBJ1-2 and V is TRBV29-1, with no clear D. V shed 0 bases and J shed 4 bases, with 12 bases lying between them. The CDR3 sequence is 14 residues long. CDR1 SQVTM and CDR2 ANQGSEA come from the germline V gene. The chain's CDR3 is CSVEDSHTTYGYTF. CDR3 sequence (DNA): TGCAGCGTTGAAGATTCTCACACCACCTATGGCTACACCTTC.

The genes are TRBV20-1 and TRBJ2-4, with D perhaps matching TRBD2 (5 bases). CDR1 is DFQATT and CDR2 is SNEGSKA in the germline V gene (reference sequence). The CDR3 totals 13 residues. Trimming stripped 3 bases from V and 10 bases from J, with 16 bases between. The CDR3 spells CSASLTAEGIQYF. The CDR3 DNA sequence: TGCAGTGCTAGTTTAACAGCCGAGGGTATTCAGTACTTC.

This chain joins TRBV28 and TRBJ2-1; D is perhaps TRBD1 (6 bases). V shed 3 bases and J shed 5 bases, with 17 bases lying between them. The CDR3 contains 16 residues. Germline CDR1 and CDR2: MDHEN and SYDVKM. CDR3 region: CASSFPIGDTNNEQFF. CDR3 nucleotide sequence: TGTGCCAGCAGTTTTCCGATAGGGGACACCAACAATGAGCAGTTCTTC.

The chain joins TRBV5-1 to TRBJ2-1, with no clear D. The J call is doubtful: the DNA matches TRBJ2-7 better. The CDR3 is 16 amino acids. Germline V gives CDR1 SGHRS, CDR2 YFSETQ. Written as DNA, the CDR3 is TGCGCCAGCAGCTTGGCAGCTGGTTACTCCTACAATGAGCAGTACTTC. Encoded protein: CASSLAAGYSYNEQYF.

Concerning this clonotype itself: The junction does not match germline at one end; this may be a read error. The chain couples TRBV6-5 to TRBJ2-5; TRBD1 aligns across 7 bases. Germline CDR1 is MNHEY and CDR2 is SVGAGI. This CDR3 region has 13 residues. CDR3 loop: CVSRARQGETQYF. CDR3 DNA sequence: TGTGTCAGCAGGGCCAGACAGGGAGAGACCCAGTACTTC.

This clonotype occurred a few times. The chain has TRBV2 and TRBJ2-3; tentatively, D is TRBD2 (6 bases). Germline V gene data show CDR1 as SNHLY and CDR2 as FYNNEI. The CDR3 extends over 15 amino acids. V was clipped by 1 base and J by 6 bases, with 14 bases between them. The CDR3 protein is CASSEGGGMADTQYF. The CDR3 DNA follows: TGTGCCAGCAGTGAAGGTGGCGGGATGGCTGATACGCAGTATTTT.

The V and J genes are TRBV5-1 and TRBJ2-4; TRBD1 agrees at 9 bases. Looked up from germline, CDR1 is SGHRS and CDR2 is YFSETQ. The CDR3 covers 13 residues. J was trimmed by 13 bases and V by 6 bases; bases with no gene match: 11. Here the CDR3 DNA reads TGCGCCAGCACGAGGGACAGGGCCAATGAGCAGTACTTC. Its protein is CASTRDRANEQYF.